The T cell receptor beta chain under discussion was sequenced for a study of regulatory T cells in long-lasting Graves disease. Study summary: Antithyroid drug exposure in newly diagnosed Graves' patients had lasted under 3 months.

In the case of this clonotype: The antigen remains undetermined.

Both iRepertoire HTBI primers and Arm-PCR of CDR3 regions were used to build the TCR beta libraries. Original handling: In the combined samples, 62 TRBV and 14 TRBJ segments were identified. MiXCR, run by TCRdb on the multiplex PCR reads, gives a single entry per CDR3 protein. The V and J calls and clone size are TCRdb's, not the authors'. This sample has approximately 230,000 distinct CDR3 sequences, with approximately 20% found just once. As for time point: newly diagnosed GD, antithyroid drugs for less than 3 months. Generation of the TCR library employed RNA extracted from PBMCs. From germline, CDR1 is MGHDK and CDR2 SYGVNS. This CDR3 is 13 amino acids long. The ends were cut back, 7 bases at V and 6 bases at J, with 15 bases in the middle. Regarding the study as a whole: Persistent Graves' patients showed reduced TCR diversity versus newly diagnosed patients.

The sequence came from a female donor with Graves disease. This rearrangement joins TRBV25-1 to TRBJ1-2, with D unresolved. The sequences come from peripheral blood mononuclear cells (PBMCs), collected at new diagnosis, from a patient treated with antithyroid drugs. CDR3 in DNA: TGTGCCAGCATTCCCGGGTCCTTCGATGGCTACACCTTC. Translated: CASIPGSFDGYTF.